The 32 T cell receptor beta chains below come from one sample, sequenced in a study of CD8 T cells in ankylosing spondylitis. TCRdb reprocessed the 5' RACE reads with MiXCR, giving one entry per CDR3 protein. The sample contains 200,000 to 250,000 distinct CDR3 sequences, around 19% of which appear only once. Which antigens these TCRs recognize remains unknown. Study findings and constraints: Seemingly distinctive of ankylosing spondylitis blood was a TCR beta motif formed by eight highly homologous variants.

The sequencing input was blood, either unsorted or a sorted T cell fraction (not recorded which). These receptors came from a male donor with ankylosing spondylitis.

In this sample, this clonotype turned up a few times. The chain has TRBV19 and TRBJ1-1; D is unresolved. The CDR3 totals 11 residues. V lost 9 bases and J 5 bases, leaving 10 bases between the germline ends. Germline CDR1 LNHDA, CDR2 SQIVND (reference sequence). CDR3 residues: CASGRGTEAFF. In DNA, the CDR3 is TGTGCCAGCGGGCGAGGGACTGAAGCTTTCTTT.

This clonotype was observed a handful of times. The CDR3 nucleotides are TGTGCCAGCAGTTTAGCCCATCCCCGTGGAACAAGGGATGGCTACACCTTC. It specifies CASSLAHPRGTRDGYTF. The gene calls are TRBV12-3 or TRBV12-4 and TRBJ1-2; D is undetermined. The V and J ends lost 0 bases and 6 bases respectively, with 20 bases between them. The CDR3 length is 17 residues.

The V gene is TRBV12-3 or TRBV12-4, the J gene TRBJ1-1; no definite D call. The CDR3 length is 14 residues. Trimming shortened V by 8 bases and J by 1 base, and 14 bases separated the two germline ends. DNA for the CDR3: TGTGCCAGCTCCCCTCTCGGGGAGAACACTGAAGCTTTCTTT. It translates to CASSPLGENTEAFF.

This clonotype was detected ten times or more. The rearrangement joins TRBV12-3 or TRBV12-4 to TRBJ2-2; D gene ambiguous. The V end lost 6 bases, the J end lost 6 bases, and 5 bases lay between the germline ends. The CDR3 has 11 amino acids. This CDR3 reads CASSFAGELFF. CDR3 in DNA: TGTGCCAGCAGCTTTGCCGGGGAGCTGTTTTTT.

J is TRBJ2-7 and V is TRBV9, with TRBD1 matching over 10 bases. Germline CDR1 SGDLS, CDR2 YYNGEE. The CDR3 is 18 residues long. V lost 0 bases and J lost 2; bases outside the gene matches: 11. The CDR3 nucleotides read TGTGCCAGCAGCGTAGCCCCGCATCCGGGACAGGGGACCTACGAGCAGTACTTC. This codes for CASSVAPHPGQGTYEQYF.

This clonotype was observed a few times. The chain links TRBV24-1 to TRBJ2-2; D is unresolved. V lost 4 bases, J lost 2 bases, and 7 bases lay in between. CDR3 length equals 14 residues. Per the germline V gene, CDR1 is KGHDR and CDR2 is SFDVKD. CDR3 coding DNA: TGTGCCACCAGTGAGAAGGGAAACACCGGGGAGCTGTTTTTT. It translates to CATSEKGNTGELFF.

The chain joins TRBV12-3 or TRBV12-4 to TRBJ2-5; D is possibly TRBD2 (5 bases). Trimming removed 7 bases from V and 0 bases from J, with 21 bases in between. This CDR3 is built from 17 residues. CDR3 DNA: TGTGCCAGCACTAAACGAGGGCCCCATCGTAACCAAGAGACCCAGTACTTC. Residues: CASTKRGPHRNQETQYF.

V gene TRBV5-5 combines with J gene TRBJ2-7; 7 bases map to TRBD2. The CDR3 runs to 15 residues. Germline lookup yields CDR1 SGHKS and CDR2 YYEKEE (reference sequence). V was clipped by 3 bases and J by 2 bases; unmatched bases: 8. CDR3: CASSWLPGLTYEQYF. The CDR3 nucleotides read TGTGCCAGCAGCTGGCTTCCGGGACTAACCTACGAGCAGTACTTC.

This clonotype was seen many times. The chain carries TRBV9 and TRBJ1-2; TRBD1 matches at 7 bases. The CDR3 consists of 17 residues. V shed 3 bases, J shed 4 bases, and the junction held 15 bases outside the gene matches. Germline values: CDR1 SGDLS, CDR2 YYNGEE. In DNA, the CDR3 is TGTGCCAGCAGCGCCGAGACAGGGACGCGTTCCCCCTATGGCTACACCTTC. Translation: CASSAETGTRSPYGYTF.

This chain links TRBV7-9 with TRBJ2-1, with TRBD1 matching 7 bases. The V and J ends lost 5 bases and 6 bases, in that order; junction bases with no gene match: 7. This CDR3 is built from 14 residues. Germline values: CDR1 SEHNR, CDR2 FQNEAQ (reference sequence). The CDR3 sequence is CASSPRGPTNEQFF. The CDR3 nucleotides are TGTGCCAGCAGCCCTAGGGGGCCGACCAATGAGCAGTTCTTC.

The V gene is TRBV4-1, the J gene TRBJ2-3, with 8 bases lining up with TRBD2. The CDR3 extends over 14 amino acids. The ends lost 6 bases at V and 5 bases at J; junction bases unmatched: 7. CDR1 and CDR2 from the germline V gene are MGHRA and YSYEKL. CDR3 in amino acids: CASSVGREIDTQYF. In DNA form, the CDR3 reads TGCGCCAGCAGTGTCGGGAGGGAGATAGATACGCAGTATTTT.

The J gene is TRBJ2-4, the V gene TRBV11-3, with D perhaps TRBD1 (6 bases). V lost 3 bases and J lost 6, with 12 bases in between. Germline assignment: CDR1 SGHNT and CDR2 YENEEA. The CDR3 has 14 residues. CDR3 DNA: TGTGCCAGCAGCTTGGCAGGGGCTGCAAACATTCAGTACTTC. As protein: CASSLAGAANIQYF.

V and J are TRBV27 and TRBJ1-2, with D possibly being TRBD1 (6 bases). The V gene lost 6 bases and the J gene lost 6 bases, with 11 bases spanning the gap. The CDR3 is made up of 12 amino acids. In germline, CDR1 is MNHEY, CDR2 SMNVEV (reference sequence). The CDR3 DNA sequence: TGTGCCAGCAGACGGGGGGCTGATGGCTACACCTTC. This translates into CASRRGADGYTF.

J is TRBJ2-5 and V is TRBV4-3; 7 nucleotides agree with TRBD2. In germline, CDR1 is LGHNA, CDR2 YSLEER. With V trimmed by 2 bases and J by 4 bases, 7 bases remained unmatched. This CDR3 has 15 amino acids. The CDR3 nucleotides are TGCGCCAGCAGCCAAATCGGCGGGAGCCGAGAGACCCAGTACTTC. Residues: CASSQIGGSRETQYF.

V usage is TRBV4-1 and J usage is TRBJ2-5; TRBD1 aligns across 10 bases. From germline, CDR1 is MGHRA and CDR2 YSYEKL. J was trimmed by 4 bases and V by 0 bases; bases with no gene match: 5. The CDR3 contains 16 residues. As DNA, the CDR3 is TGCGCCAGCAGCCAAGATATGACAGGGGGCGCAGAGACCCAGTACTTC. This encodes CASSQDMTGGAETQYF.

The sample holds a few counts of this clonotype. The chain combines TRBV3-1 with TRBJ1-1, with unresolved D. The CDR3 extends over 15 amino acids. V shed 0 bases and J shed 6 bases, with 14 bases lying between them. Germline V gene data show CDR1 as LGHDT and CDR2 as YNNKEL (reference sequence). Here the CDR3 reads CASSQERTITPEAFF. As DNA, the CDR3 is TGTGCCAGCAGCCAAGAGAGAACTATTACCCCTGAAGCTTTCTTT.

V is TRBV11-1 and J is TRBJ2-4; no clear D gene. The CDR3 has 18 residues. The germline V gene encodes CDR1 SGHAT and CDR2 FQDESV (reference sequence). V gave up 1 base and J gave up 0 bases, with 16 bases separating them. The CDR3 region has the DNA TGTGCCAGCAGCTTAGTAGGGAAGTTGGCAGTAGCCAAAAACATTCAGTACTTC. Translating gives CASSLVGKLAVAKNIQYF. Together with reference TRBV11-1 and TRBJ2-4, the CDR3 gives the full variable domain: EAEVAQSPRYKITEKSQAVAFWCDPISGHATLYWYRQILGQGPELLVQFQDESVVDDSQLPKDRFSAERLKGVDSTLKIQPAELGDSAMYLCASSLVGKLAVAKNIQYFGAGTRLSVL.

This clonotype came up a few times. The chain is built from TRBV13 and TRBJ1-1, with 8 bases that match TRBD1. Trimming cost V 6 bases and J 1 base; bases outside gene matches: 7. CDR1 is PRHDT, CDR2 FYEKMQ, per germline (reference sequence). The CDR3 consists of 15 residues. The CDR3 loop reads CASRDRGEENTEAFF. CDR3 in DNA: TGTGCCAGCAGAGACAGGGGAGAGGAGAACACTGAAGCTTTCTTT.

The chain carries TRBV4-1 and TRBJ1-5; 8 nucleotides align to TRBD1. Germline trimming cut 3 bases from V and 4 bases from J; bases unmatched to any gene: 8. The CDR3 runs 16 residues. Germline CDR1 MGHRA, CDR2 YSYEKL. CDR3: CASSHGGQGLNQPQHF. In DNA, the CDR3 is TGCGCCAGCAGCCACGGAGGACAGGGCTTGAATCAGCCCCAGCATTTT.

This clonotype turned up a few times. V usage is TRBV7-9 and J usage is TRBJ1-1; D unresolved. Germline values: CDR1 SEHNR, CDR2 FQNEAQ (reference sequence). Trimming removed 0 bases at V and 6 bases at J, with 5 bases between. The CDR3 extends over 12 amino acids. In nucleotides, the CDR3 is TGTGCCAGCAGCTTAGCCCAGGCTGAAGCTTTCTTT. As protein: CASSLAQAEAFF. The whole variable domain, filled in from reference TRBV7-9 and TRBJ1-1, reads DTGVSQNPRHKITKRGQNVTFRCDPISEHNRLYWYRQTLGQGPEFLTYFQNEAQLEKSRLLSDRFSAERPKGSFSTLEIQRTEQGDSAMYLCASSLAQAEAFFGQGTRLTVV.

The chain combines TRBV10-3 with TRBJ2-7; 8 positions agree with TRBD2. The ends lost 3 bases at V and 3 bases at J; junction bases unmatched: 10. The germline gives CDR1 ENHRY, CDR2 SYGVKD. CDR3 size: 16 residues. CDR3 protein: CAISDPLDSGIYEQYF. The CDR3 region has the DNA TGTGCCATCAGTGACCCCCTGGATAGCGGGATCTACGAGCAGTACTTC.

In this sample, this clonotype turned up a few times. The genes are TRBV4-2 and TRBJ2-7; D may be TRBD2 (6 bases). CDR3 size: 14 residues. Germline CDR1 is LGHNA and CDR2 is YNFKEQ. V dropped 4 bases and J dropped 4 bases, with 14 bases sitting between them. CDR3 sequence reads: CASSRGEMVYEQYF. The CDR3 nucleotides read TGTGCCAGCAGCCGGGGGGAGATGGTATACGAGCAGTACTTC.

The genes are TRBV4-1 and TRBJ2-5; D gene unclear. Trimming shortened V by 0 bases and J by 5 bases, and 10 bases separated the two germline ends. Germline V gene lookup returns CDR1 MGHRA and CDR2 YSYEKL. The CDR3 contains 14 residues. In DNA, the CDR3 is TGCGCCAGCAGCCAAGAAGCAGCCGGGGAGACCCAGTACTTC. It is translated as CASSQEAAGETQYF.

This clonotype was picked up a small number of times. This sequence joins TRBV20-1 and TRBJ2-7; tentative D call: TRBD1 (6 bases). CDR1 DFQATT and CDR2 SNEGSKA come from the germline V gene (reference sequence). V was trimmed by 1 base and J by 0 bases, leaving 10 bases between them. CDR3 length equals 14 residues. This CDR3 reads CSARVDSVSYEQYF. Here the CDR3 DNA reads TGCAGTGCTAGAGTGGACAGTGTCTCCTACGAGCAGTACTTC.

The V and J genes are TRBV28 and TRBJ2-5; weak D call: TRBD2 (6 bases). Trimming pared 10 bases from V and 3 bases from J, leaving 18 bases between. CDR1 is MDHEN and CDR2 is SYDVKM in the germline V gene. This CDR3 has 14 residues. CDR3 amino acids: CATQSSGREETQYF. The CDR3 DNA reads TGTGCCACCCAGAGTAGCGGAAGAGAAGAGACCCAGTACTTC.

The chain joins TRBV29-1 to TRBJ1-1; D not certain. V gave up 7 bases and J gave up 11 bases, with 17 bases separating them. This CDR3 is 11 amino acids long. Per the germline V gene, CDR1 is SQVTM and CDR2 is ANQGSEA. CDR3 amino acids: CSGREKGGAFF. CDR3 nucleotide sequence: TGCAGCGGCCGCGAAAAAGGAGGCGCTTTCTTT.

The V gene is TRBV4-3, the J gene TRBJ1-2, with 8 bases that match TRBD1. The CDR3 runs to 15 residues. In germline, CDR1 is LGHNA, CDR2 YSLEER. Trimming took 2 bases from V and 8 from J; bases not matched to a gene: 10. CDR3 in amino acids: CASSQTWTGPKGYTF. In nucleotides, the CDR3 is TGCGCCAGCAGCCAAACATGGACAGGGCCGAAGGGCTACACCTTC.

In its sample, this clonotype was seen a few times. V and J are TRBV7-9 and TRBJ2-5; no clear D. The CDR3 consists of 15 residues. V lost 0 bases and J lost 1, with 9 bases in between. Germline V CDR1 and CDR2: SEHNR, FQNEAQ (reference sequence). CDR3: CASSLAGLGQETQYF. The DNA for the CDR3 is TGTGCCAGCAGCTTAGCGGGATTGGGCCAAGAGACCCAGTACTTC.

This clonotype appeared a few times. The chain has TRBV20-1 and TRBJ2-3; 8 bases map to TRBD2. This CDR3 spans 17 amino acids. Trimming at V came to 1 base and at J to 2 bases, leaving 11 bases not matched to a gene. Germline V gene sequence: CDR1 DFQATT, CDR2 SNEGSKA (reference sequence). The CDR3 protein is CSARVLAERGTTDTQYF. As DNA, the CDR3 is TGCAGTGCTAGAGTGCTAGCGGAGCGGGGGACCACAGATACGCAGTATTTT.

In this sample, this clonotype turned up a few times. CDR3 residues: CASSQDGTSNTEAFF. CDR3 nucleotides: TGCGCCAGCAGCCAAGATGGCACATCGAACACTGAAGCTTTCTTT. The genes are TRBV4-1 and TRBJ1-1; D not certain. With 0 bases removed from V and 1 base from J, the gap between germline ends came to 9 bases. The CDR3 is made up of 15 amino acids. Germline V lookup: CDR1 MGHRA, CDR2 YSYEKL.

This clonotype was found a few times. CDR3 amino acids: CASSQDMGTTNYGYTF. The CDR3 nucleotides are TGCGCCAGCAGCCAAGACATGGGCACCACTAACTATGGCTACACCTTC. This chain uses TRBV4-1 with TRBJ1-2; D gene uncertain. Trimming pared 0 bases from V and 0 bases from J, leaving 11 bases between. Germline CDR1 is MGHRA and CDR2 is YSYEKL. This CDR3 spans 16 amino acids.

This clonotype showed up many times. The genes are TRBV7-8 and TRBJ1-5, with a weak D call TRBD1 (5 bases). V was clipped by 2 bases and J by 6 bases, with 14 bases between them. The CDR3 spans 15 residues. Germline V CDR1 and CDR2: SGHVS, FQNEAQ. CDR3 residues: CASSLWQGPSQPQHF. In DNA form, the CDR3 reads TGTGCCAGCAGCTTATGGCAGGGACCGAGTCAGCCCCAGCATTTT. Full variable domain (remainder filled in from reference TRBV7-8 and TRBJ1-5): GAGVSQSPRYKVAKRGQDVALRCDPISGHVSLFWYQQALGQGPEFLTYFQNEAQLDKSGLPSDRFFAERPEGSVSTLKIQRTQQEDSAVYLCASSLWQGPSQPQHFGDGTRLSIL.